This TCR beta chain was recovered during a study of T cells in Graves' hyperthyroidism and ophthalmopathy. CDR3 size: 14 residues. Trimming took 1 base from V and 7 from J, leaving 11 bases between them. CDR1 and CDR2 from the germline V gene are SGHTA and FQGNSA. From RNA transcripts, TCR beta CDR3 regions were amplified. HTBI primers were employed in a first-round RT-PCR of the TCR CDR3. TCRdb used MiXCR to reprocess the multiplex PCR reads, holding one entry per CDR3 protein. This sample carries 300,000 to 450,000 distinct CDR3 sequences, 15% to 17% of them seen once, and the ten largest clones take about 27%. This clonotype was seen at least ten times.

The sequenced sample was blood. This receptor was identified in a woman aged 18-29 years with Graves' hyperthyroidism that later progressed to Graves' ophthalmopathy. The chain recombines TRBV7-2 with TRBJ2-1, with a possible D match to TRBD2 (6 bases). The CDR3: CASSLEVLANEQFF. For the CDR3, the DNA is TGTGCCAGCAGCTTAGAGGTACTAGCTAATGAGCAGTTCTTC.